This T cell receptor (beta chain) came from a study of shared clonotypes between healthy human individuals. Measured with immunoSEQ multiplex PCR; TCRdb has only the in-frame clones, and not every one. The sample holds fewer than 650,000 clones, 75% to 85% seen once. Germline CDR1 reads SGHKS; CDR2 reads YYEKEE (reference sequence). The CDR3 is made up of 15 amino acids. V lost 4 bases, J lost 0 bases, and 11 bases lay in between. The J gene is TRBJ1-5, the V gene TRBV5-5; D unresolved. The source material was PBMCs. This clonotype was sampled from a woman aged 40-49 years in good health. Some clones in this sample may be carry-over from other donors' samples. The CDR3, as DNA: TGTGCCAGCAGCCCCGGGCAGTATAGCAATCAGCCCCAGCATTTT. Translated: CASSPGQYSNQPQHF.